This T cell receptor (beta chain) stems from a study of a mutant IDH1 vaccine in newly diagnosed glioma. Study-level background: Pretreatment consisted of radiotherapy, temozolomide, or both, with most receiving both.

Worth noting for this clone: Its antigen is not known.

Trimming left V 7 bases short and J 8 bases short, with 21 bases between. CDR1 is WNHNN and CDR2 is SYGVQD in the germline V gene (reference sequence). This CDR3 spans 15 amino acids. Time point specified: week 5, during vaccination. Each dose of the vaccine consisted of 300 ug of mutant IDH1 20-mer peptide, with topical imiquimod. The assay was immunoSEQ multiplex PCR, and TCRdb's table has in-frame clones only and misses some. The sample yields roughly 51,000 clones, roughly 80% seen once. The clonotype originates from a woman younger than 35 with glioma. Some clones in this sample may be carry-over from other donors' samples. This chain links TRBV10-1 with TRBJ2-1, with D perhaps TRBD2 (6 bases). Sequencing used PBMCs, obtained from a glioma patient whose treatment included an IDH1 peptide vaccine. CDR3 loop: CASTTMGPKRDEQFF. For the CDR3, the DNA is TGCGCCAGCACTACAATGGGCCCTAAGCGGGATGAGCAGTTCTTC.